Listed below are T cell receptor beta chains from one sample, sequenced in a study of blood T cell repertoires in COVID-19. Assay used: immunoSEQ multiplex PCR; TCRdb lists only in-frame clones, some missing. The data show about 260,000 clones, with 90% seen just once and 3.5% to 4.5% held by the top ten. The sequencing input was peripheral blood. The receptors were sampled from a woman between 40 and 50 years old with acute or convalescent COVID-19. The CDR3 runs from the conserved cysteine through the conserved F or W. D genes are given only for firm matches. Rows may omit the clone size; those that give it use once, few, many or a size class.

d_call j_call clone_size v_call cdr3_aa cdr3_nt
TRBD1 TRBJ1-5 NA TRBV4-1 CASSLGTGYNQPQHF TGCGCCAGCAGTCTAGGGACAGGCTATAATCAGCCCCAGCATTTT
TRBD1 TRBJ1-1 NA TRBV11-3 CASSLAWTGPGTEAFF TGTGCCAGCAGCTTAGCCTGGACAGGGCCCGGCACTGAAGCTTTCTTT
TRBD1 TRBJ1-1 once TRBV19 CASSSRQGRGTEAFF TGTGCCAGTAGTTCCCGACAGGGGCGGGGGACTGAAGCTTTCTTT
NA TRBJ1-2 NA TRBV6-5 CASRRSTGFSYTF TGTGCCAGCAGGCGTTCTACAGGGTTTAGCTACACCTTC
TRBD2 TRBJ2-3 NA TRBV30 CAWSASGGRSNTQYF TGTGCCTGGAGTGCTAGCGGGGGCAGGAGTAATACGCAGTATTTT
NA TRBJ2-3 NA TRBV29-1 CSAADGEDTQYF TGCAGCGCCGCCGATGGAGAAGATACGCAGTATTTT
NA TRBJ2-2 NA TRBV19 CASRTDGTGELFF TGTGCCAGTAGAACAGACGGTACCGGGGAGCTGTTTTTT
NA TRBJ2-2 NA TRBV9 CASSVDLTGELFF TGTGCCAGCAGCGTAGATCTCACCGGGGAGCTGTTTTTT
NA TRBJ2-1 NA TRBV6-6 CASSRIATSQNEQFF TGTGCCAGCAGCCGTATTGCGACTAGTCAGAATGAGCAGTTCTTC
TRBD1 TRBJ1-1 NA TRBV27 CASRRQGVATEAFF TGTGCCAGCAGACGACAGGGTGTTGCCACTGAAGCTTTCTTT
TRBD2 TRBJ2-3 NA TRBV5-4 CASSAQRGPTDTQYF TGTGCCAGCAGCGCCCAGCGGGGTCCCACAGATACGCAGTATTTT
TRBD1 TRBJ1-5 NA TRBV19 CASSTSAGTGWDQPQHF TGTGCCAGTAGTACCTCCGCCGGGACAGGATGGGATCAGCCCCAGCATTTT
TRBD2 TRBJ2-2 NA TRBV5-1 CASSLVTSGGSRSTGELFF TGCGCCAGCAGCTTGGTGACTAGCGGGGGGTCACGTTCGACCGGGGAGCTGTTTTTT
NA TRBJ1-2 NA TRBV7-9 CASSLAAGARYGYTF TGTGCCAGCAGCTTAGCCGCAGGGGCGAGGTATGGCTACACCTTC
TRBD2 TRBJ2-5 NA TRBV12-3/TRBV12-4 CASGPGGETQYF TGTGCCTCAGGGCCGGGGGGGGAGACCCAGTACTTC
NA TRBJ1-4 NA TRBV5-5 CASTRQPHTVNEKLFF TGTGCCAGCACCCGACAGCCCCACACCGTCAATGAAAAACTGTTTTTT
TRBD2 TRBJ2-5 NA TRBV27 CASSLSSGEGETQYF TGTGCCAGCAGTTTATCCAGCGGGGAGGGGGAGACCCAGTACTTC
NA TRBJ2-6 NA TRBV18 CASSPGFSGANVLTF TGTGCCAGCTCCCCGGGTTTTTCTGGGGCCAACGTCCTGACTTTC
NA TRBJ1-2 NA TRBV3-1/TRBV3-2 CASSQVQNYGYTF TGTGCCAGCAGCCAAGTACAGAACTATGGCTACACCTTC
TRBD1 TRBJ2-3 NA TRBV20-1 CSASRQGGTDTQYF TGCAGTGCTAGTCGACAGGGAGGCACAGATACGCAGTATTTT
NA TRBJ1-3 NA TRBV6-6 CASSQGPGNTIYF TGTGCCAGCAGTCAGGGGCCGGGAAACACCATATATTTT
NA TRBJ2-2 NA TRBV5-6 CASSLSGVRAGELFF TGTGCCAGCAGCTTGTCGGGGGTTCGTGCCGGGGAGCTGTTTTTT
NA TRBJ1-5 NA TRBV9 CASSPGAGDNQPQHF TGTGCCAGCAGCCCCGGGGCAGGGGACAATCAGCCCCAGCATTTT
NA TRBJ1-2 once TRBV3-1/TRBV3-2 CASSQAGVGYTF TGTGCCAGCAGCCAGGCAGGGGTCGGCTACACCTTC
TRBD2 TRBJ2-1 NA TRBV3-1/TRBV3-2 CASSSTSGGVGNEQFF TGTGCCAGCAGCTCTACTAGCGGGGGGGTTGGCAATGAGCAGTTCTTC
NA TRBJ1-2 NA TRBV10-3 CAISEPRDYGYTF TGTGCCATCAGTGAGCCCAGGGACTATGGCTACACCTTC
NA TRBJ2-1 NA TRBV11-2 CASSLLRGHEQFF TGTGCCAGCAGCTTACTGCGGGGGCATGAGCAGTTCTTC
NA TRBJ1-3 NA TRBV29-1 CSVEGQTRYF TGCAGCGTTGAGGGGCAAACCAGGTATTTT
NA TRBJ2-1 NA TRBV6-1 CASSEGNNEQFF TGTGCCAGCAGTGAGGGCAACAATGAGCAGTTCTTC
NA TRBJ1-4 few TRBV9 CASSVGTRGEKLFF TGTGCCAGCAGCGTAGGGACGAGGGGGGAAAAACTGTTTTTT
TRBD2 TRBJ2-3 NA TRBV5-1 CASRIGTSDTDTQYF TGCGCCAGCCGAATAGGGACTAGCGACACAGATACGCAGTATTTT
TRBD1 TRBJ1-2 NA TRBV6-5 CASRKAGTDLYGYTF TGTGCCAGCAGAAAGGCTGGGACAGACCTCTATGGCTACACCTTC
NA TRBJ1-6 NA TRBV28 CASSLGQRKSPLHF TGTGCCAGCAGTTTAGGACAGAGGAAATCACCCCTCCACTTT
TRBD1 TRBJ1-2 NA TRBV5-4 CASSLGAGTGNGYTF TGTGCCAGCAGCTTGGGGGCCGGGACAGGGAATGGCTACACCTTC
TRBD1 TRBJ1-2 NA TRBV14 CASSQTWTGNYGYTF TGTGCCAGCAGCCAAACCTGGACAGGGAACTATGGCTACACCTTC
TRBD1 TRBJ2-3 NA TRBV12-5 CASGFNPHTGGGTDTQYF TGTGCTAGTGGTTTCAACCCCCATACAGGGGGCGGCACAGATACGCAGTATTTT
TRBD2 TRBJ2-5 once TRBV6-6 CASSRPTLAGGREETQYF TGTGCCAGCAGCCGACCAACTCTAGCGGGGGGGCGTGAAGAGACCCAGTACTTC
NA TRBJ1-1 NA TRBV27 CASRGATFTEAFF TGTGCCAGCCGTGGGGCTACGTTCACTGAAGCTTTCTTT
TRBD2 TRBJ2-1 once TRBV10-1 CASNDASGEQFF TGCGCCAGCAATGACGCTAGCGGCGAGCAGTTCTTC
NA TRBJ1-2 NA TRBV2 CASSEAAANYGYTF TGTGCCAGCAGTGAAGCGGCGGCTAACTATGGCTACACCTTC
TRBD1 TRBJ1-5 NA TRBV3-1/TRBV3-2 CASSQWDSPYSNQPQHF TGTGCCAGCAGCCAGTGGGACAGTCCTTATAGCAATCAGCCCCAGCATTTT
TRBD1 TRBJ1-3 NA TRBV24-1 CATSDKKRDRPSSGNTIYF TGTGCCACCAGTGATAAGAAAAGGGACAGACCCTCCTCTGGAAACACCATATATTTT
TRBD1 TRBJ1-6 NA TRBV4-1 CASSQGYGTGFSPLHF TGCGCCAGCAGCCAAGGGTATGGGACAGGGTTTTCACCCCTCCACTTT
TRBD1 TRBJ1-5 NA TRBV19 CASTDRANQPQHF TGTGCCAGTACTGACAGGGCGAATCAGCCCCAGCATTTT
NA TRBJ1-1 NA TRBV6-5 CASRAGAARFEAFF TGTGCCAGCCGGGCGGGGGCAGCTAGATTTGAAGCTTTCTTT
NA TRBJ1-2 NA TRBV5-1 CASSPPVGEVGYGYTF TGCGCCAGCAGCCCACCCGTGGGGGAGGTAGGGTATGGCTACACCTTC
NA TRBJ1-1 NA TRBV19 CASSTPPGGINTEAFF TGTGCCAGTAGTACACCCCCCGGGGGGATAAACACTGAAGCTTTCTTT
TRBD1 TRBJ2-1 NA TRBV24-1 CATSDRQGNSYNEQFF TGTGCCACCAGTGATCGACAGGGTAATTCCTACAATGAGCAGTTCTTC
TRBD1 TRBJ1-5 NA TRBV2 CASSGQGSNQPQHF TGTGCCAGCAGTGGACAGGGCAGCAATCAGCCCCAGCATTTT
NA TRBJ1-5 NA TRBV18 CASSPTGSWNQPQHF TGTGCCAGCTCACCCACAGGGAGCTGGAATCAGCCCCAGCATTTT
TRBD1 TRBJ1-6 NA TRBV19 CASSSGQGAHNSPLHF TGTGCCAGTAGCTCCGGACAGGGGGCCCATAATTCACCCCTCCACTTT
TRBD1 TRBJ1-5 NA TRBV3-1/TRBV3-2 CASSQGEQGLPDQPQHF TGTGCCAGCAGCCAAGGGGAACAGGGGCTCCCCGATCAGCCCCAGCATTTT